What follows are 32 T cell receptor beta chains derived from one specimen sequenced in a study of control samples from healthy donors and cancer patients. Sequencing was performed with immunoSEQ multiplex PCR; in TCRdb, only in-frame clones are kept and a portion is missing. The profile shows around 78,000 clones, around 94% of them singletons. Source material: blood. The receptors stem from a woman aged 18-35 years in good health.

V usage is TRBV7-2 and J usage is TRBJ2-2; 7 positions match TRBD1. The length of the CDR3 is 12 residues. The V gene end was trimmed by 5 bases and the J gene end by 13 bases; junction bases not matched to a gene: 7. CDR1 and CDR2 from the germline V gene are SGHTA and FQGNSA. CDR3 sequence: CASSPRQGRLFF. The CDR3 bases are TGTGCCAGCAGCCCGAGACAGGGACGGCTGTTTTTT.

V and J are TRBV11-2 and TRBJ2-1; 10 bases are shared with TRBD2. This CDR3 is 16 amino acids long. Germline CDR1 and CDR2: SGHAT and FQNNGV. The junction had 7 bases not matched to a gene; V was cut back by 1 base and J by 7 bases. The CDR3 DNA reads as TGTGCCAGCAGCTTAGGGAGCGGGAGGGCAATAAATGAGCAGTTCTTC. Translation gives CASSLGSGRAINEQFF.

The chain joins TRBV2 to TRBJ2-1; D remains unclear. CDR1 is SNHLY, CDR2 FYNNEI, per germline. The CDR3 totals 12 residues. V gave up 4 bases and J gave up 10 bases, with 11 bases separating them. This CDR3 is CASSGLGREQFF. DNA for the CDR3: TGTGCCAGCAGTGGCCTCGGGCGAGAGCAGTTCTTC.

The V gene is TRBV7-9, the J gene TRBJ2-3; possible D gene TRBD1, 6 bases. Trimming cost V 3 bases and J 0 bases, with 10 bases left between them. Germline V gene lookup returns CDR1 SEHNR and CDR2 FQNEAQ (reference sequence). The CDR3 has 15 residues. CDR3 sequence reads: CASSFLGQSTDTQYF. CDR3 nucleotide sequence: TGTGCCAGCAGCTTTCTCGGACAGAGCACAGATACGCAGTATTTT.

The chain couples TRBV7-2 to TRBJ2-4, with TRBD2 identical over 7 bases. Unmatched junction bases numbered 6, after V lost 1 base and J lost 0 bases. Per the germline V gene, CDR1 is SGHTA and CDR2 is FQGNSA. The length of the CDR3 is 17 residues. Here the CDR3 DNA reads TGTGCCAGCAGCTTAGGGGGAGCGGGGCTAGCCAAAAACATTCAGTACTTC. This translates into CASSLGGAGLAKNIQYF. Full variable domain (outside the CDR3, taken from reference TRBV7-2 and TRBJ2-4): GAGVSQSPSNKVTEKGKDVELRCDPISGHTALYWYRQSLGQGLEFLIYFQGNSAPDKSGLPSDRFSAERTGGSVSTLTIQRTQQEDSAVYLCASSLGGAGLAKNIQYFGAGTRLSVL.

This chain joins TRBV19 and TRBJ2-3, with TRBD2 as a possible D gene (5 bases). Germline values: CDR1 LNHDA, CDR2 SQIVND (reference sequence). Trimming removed 3 bases at V and 0 bases at J, with 7 bases between. The CDR3 contains 14 residues. The CDR3 sequence is CASSIGGSTDTQYF. Written as DNA, the CDR3 is TGTGCCAGTAGTATCGGCGGGAGCACAGATACGCAGTATTTT.

V gene TRBV28 combines with J gene TRBJ2-7; D is possibly TRBD1 (5 bases). Germline assignment: CDR1 MDHEN and CDR2 SYDVKM. V was trimmed by 8 bases and J by 1 base, leaving 12 bases between them. The CDR3 is 13 amino acids. Here the CDR3 reads CASRTAGSYEQYF. The DNA of the CDR3 is TGTGCCAGCCGGACGGCAGGGTCCTACGAGCAGTACTTC.

This sequence joins TRBV10-3 and TRBJ2-1; D gene ambiguous. From germline, CDR1 is ENHRY and CDR2 SYGVKD. This CDR3 is 13 amino acids long. V dropped 3 bases and J dropped 7 bases, with 10 bases sitting between them. CDR3 DNA: TGTGCCATCAGTGACCCCGGCAGGAATGAGCAGTTCTTC. Translation gives CAISDPGRNEQFF.

DNA of the CDR3: TGTGCCAGCAGTTTACTCCCGGGACAGGGCTACGAGCAGTACTTC. It encodes CASSLLPGQGYEQYF. J is TRBJ2-7 and V is TRBV27, with TRBD1 identical over 9 bases. This CDR3 has 15 residues. Germline CDR1 MNHEY, CDR2 SMNVEV (reference sequence). V was pared by 2 bases and J by 3 bases, with 5 bases of the junction left unmatched.

The chain employs TRBV6-6 and TRBJ2-4; 7 nucleotides match TRBD1. The CDR3 runs to 14 residues. Germline CDR1 reads MNHNY; CDR2 reads SVGAGI (reference sequence). Trimming at V came to 8 bases and at J to 4 bases, leaving 8 bases not matched to a gene. The CDR3 DNA sequence: TGTGCCAGCGCCTGGCAGGGGGAAAAAAACATTCAGTACTTC. Translated: CASAWQGEKNIQYF.

The chain uses TRBV4-2 and TRBJ2-3; TRBD2 agrees at 9 bases. J gave up 6 bases and V 4 bases, and 8 bases lay outside the gene matches. The germline V gene has CDR1 LGHNA and CDR2 YNFKEQ. The CDR3 is 15 amino acids. As DNA, the CDR3 is TGTGCCAGCAGCCCCCCTGGCGGGGGGGGTGATACGCAGTATTTT. This codes for CASSPPGGGGDTQYF.

This chain connects TRBV9 to TRBJ2-7; tentative D call: TRBD2 (6 bases). V shed 0 bases and J shed 0 bases, with 10 bases lying between them. The CDR3 runs 15 residues. CDR1 and CDR2 (germline): SGDLS, YYNGEE. As DNA, the CDR3 is TGTGCCAGCAGCGTAGGGTCGGGACTCTCCTACGAGCAGTACTTC. It is translated as CASSVGSGLSYEQYF. Drawing the rest from reference TRBV9 and TRBJ2-7, the complete variable domain is DSGVTQTPKHLITATGQRVTLRCSPRSGDLSVYWYQQSLDQGLQFLIQYYNGEERAKGNILERFSAQQFPDLHSELNLSSLELGDSALYFCASSVGSGLSYEQYFGPGTRLTVT.

The chain uses TRBV5-6 and TRBJ1-5; 7 nucleotides line up with TRBD1. The length of the CDR3 is 15 residues. V trimming: 4 bases; J trimming: 4 bases; junction bases outside the gene matches: 8. Germline V gene sequence: CDR1 SGHDT, CDR2 YYEEEE. DNA of the CDR3: TGTGCCAGCAGCGAATGGGACAGCACTAATCAGCCCCAGCATTTT. The encoded protein is CASSEWDSTNQPQHF.

The chain recombines TRBV28 with TRBJ1-2; possible D gene TRBD1, 6 bases. V was clipped by 6 bases and J by 8 bases, with 16 bases between them. CDR3 length: 13 amino acids. The V gene's germline CDR1 is MDHEN and CDR2 SYDVKM. The DNA of the CDR3 is TGTGCCAGCAGCGACGGGACACTGAGAGGCTACACCTTC. Protein sequence: CASSDGTLRGYTF.

Here the CDR3 DNA reads TGTGCCAGCAGCGCTAAATACGAGCAGTACTTC. Its protein is CASSAKYEQYF. The chain joins TRBV11-2 to TRBJ2-7; D remains ambiguous. The length of the CDR3 is 11 residues. Germline values: CDR1 SGHAT, CDR2 FQNNGV. Trimming cost V 5 bases and J 4 bases, with 6 bases left between them.

In DNA form, the CDR3 reads TGTGCCAGCAGACCAGACAGGGCTCCAAGCAATCAGCCCCAGCATTTT. Protein product: CASRPDRAPSNQPQHF. The chain recombines TRBV6-6 with TRBJ1-5; 7 bases match TRBD1. After removal of 6 bases from V and 1 base from J, the junction contained 9 bases not matched to a gene. The CDR3 is 16 amino acids. From germline, CDR1 is MNHNY and CDR2 SVGAGI (reference sequence).

The gene calls are TRBV5-5 and TRBJ1-2; perhaps TRBD1 as D (5 bases). The CDR3 contains 14 residues. The germline gives CDR1 SGHKS, CDR2 YYEKEE (reference sequence). Trimming stripped 6 bases from V and 8 bases from J, with 20 bases between. The CDR3 sequence is CASTLQTGDGGYTF. The CDR3 region has the DNA TGTGCCAGCACGCTCCAAACCGGGGACGGGGGCTACACCTTC.

The CDR3 is CASRLLTPAAEAFF. As DNA, the CDR3 is TGTGCCAGCAGGTTGCTAACTCCGGCGGCTGAAGCTTTCTTT. The V call is TRBV7-9, the J call TRBJ1-1, with unresolved D. Germline values: CDR1 SEHNR, CDR2 FQNEAQ (reference sequence). The CDR3 loop spans 14 amino acids. Trimming cost V 6 bases and J 6 bases, with 17 bases left between them.

The J gene is TRBJ2-7, the V gene TRBV6-5; possible D gene TRBD1, 7 bases. The CDR3 has 14 residues. Germline values: CDR1 MNHEY, CDR2 SVGAGI. Trimming removed 9 bases at V and 2 bases at J, with 17 bases between. Here the CDR3 DNA reads TGTGCCAGTTGGAGGGGGCGGTGGGCCTACGAGCAGTACTTC. Protein sequence: CASWRGRWAYEQYF.

Written as DNA, the CDR3 is TGTGCCAGCAGCCCCAGTCCAGGGGGCATCAAGGACGAGCAGTACTTC. This encodes CASSPSPGGIKDEQYF. This chain uses TRBV7-9 with TRBJ2-7, with 8 positions matching TRBD1. V lost 5 bases, J lost 5 bases, and 14 bases stayed unmatched. CDR1 SEHNR and CDR2 FQNEAQ come from the germline V gene (reference sequence). This CDR3 is built from 16 residues. Drawing the rest from reference TRBV7-9 and TRBJ2-7, the complete variable domain is DTGVSQNPRHKITKRGQNVTFRCDPISEHNRLYWYRQTLGQGPEFLTYFQNEAQLEKSRLLSDRFSAERPKGSFSTLEIQRTEQGDSAMYLCASSPSPGGIKDEQYFGPGTRLTVT.

This clone has only one observation. J is TRBJ2-2 and V is TRBV28; D is ambiguous. V lost 3 bases to trimming and J lost 6 bases, with 8 bases between them. CDR3 size: 13 residues. CDR1 is MDHEN, CDR2 SYDVKM, per germline. CDR3 protein: CASSLIGPGELFF. Here the CDR3 DNA reads TGTGCCAGCAGTTTGATTGGACCCGGGGAGCTGTTTTTT.

J is TRBJ1-6 and V is TRBV7-2; tentative D call: TRBD1 (5 bases). The germline V gene encodes CDR1 SGHTA and CDR2 FQGNSA. Trimming left V 0 bases short and J 8 bases short, with 14 bases between. This CDR3 spans 16 amino acids. The chain's CDR3 is CASSLAGQGVYSPLHF. CDR3 DNA sequence: TGTGCCAGCAGCTTAGCGGGCCAGGGCGTATATTCACCCCTCCACTTT.

This clone was observed a single time. V usage is TRBV24-1 and J usage is TRBJ1-2, with 8 bases that match TRBD1. Looked up from germline, CDR1 is KGHDR and CDR2 is SFDVKD. The CDR3 has 14 amino acids. Trimming at V came to 4 bases and at J to 8 bases, leaving 8 bases not matched to a gene. CDR3 sequence reads: CATSDRKGQGGYTF. CDR3 sequence (DNA): TGTGCCACCAGTGACCGCAAAGGACAGGGAGGCTACACCTTC.

V and J are TRBV29-1 and TRBJ2-7; 7 bases line up with TRBD1. CDR1 is SQVTM, CDR2 ANQGSEA, per germline. CDR3 length: 13 amino acids. Trimming cost V 7 bases and J 6 bases; bases outside gene matches: 12. CDR3 region: CSARVTGFSEQYF. CDR3 nucleotide sequence: TGCAGCGCACGAGTGACAGGGTTCTCCGAGCAGTACTTC.

This clone was recorded once. The chain carries TRBV7-8 and TRBJ1-1; D unresolved. Germline CDR1 reads SGHVS; CDR2 reads FQNEAQ. Trimming stripped 5 bases from V and 2 bases from J, with 6 bases between. This CDR3 spans 12 amino acids. The CDR3 DNA is TGTGCCAGCAGCAAAGACAACACTGAAGCTTTCTTT. It is translated as CASSKDNTEAFF.

The gene calls are TRBV5-5 and TRBJ2-3; D possibly matches TRBD1 or TRBD2 (5 bases each). The CDR3 consists of 16 residues. Trimming took 3 bases from V and 1 from J, leaving 15 bases between them. CDR1 and CDR2 from the germline V gene are SGHKS and YYEKEE (reference sequence). DNA for the CDR3: TGTGCCAGCAGCTGGACTGGGGCGGGTGGCACAGATACGCAGTATTTT. This encodes CASSWTGAGGTDTQYF.

This chain joins TRBV3-1 (or the pseudogene TRBV3-2) and TRBJ1-4; 9 nucleotides line up with TRBD1. Germline loops: CDR1 LGHDT, CDR2 YNNKEL (reference sequence). The CDR3 totals 15 residues. Trimming took 2 bases from V and 5 from J; bases not matched to a gene: 3. The CDR3 DNA sequence: TGTGCCAGCAGCCAACGGGGACAGGGAAATGAAAAACTGTTTTTT. Its translation: CASSQRGQGNEKLFF.

This chain uses TRBV27 with TRBJ2-2, with TRBD2 as a possible D gene (6 bases). CDR3 length equals 16 residues. V shed 6 bases and J shed 1 base, with 15 bases lying between them. CDR1 is MNHEY, CDR2 SMNVEV, per germline (reference sequence). The CDR3 bases are TGTGCCAGCAGGCGAAAACCTAGCGTGAACACCGGGGAGCTGTTTTTT. Residues: CASRRKPSVNTGELFF.

The chain couples TRBV7-6 to TRBJ1-3; D is uncertain. V lost 1 base, J lost 0 bases, and 10 bases lay in between. CDR1 is SGHVS and CDR2 is FNYEAQ in the germline V gene. The CDR3 loop spans 16 amino acids. CDR3 residues: CASSLDGGPSGNTIYF. The CDR3 DNA is TGTGCCAGCAGCTTAGATGGCGGGCCCTCTGGAAACACCATATATTTT.

The table lists this clone with a few counts. V usage is TRBV9 and J usage is TRBJ2-7; TRBD2 might be the D (6 bases). Trimming removed 0 bases from V and 6 bases from J, with 13 bases in between. This CDR3 comprises 14 residues. Germline V gene data show CDR1 as SGDLS and CDR2 as YYNGEE. CDR3 nucleotide sequence: TGTGCCAGCAGCGTAGGCCGGGAGAGGTCCGAGCAGTACTTC. Translating gives CASSVGRERSEQYF.

This sequence joins TRBV4-1 and TRBJ2-7, with TRBD2 matching over 7 bases. The CDR3 is 15 amino acids. J gave up 0 bases and V 3 bases, and 5 bases lay outside the gene matches. Germline V CDR1 and CDR2: MGHRA, YSYEKL. The CDR3 nucleotides are TGCGCCAGCAGCCAGGGGGGGACCAACTCCTACGAGCAGTACTTC. Its protein is CASSQGGTNSYEQYF.

The chain uses TRBV5-1 and TRBJ1-3, with D maybe TRBD1 (5 bases). Trimming took 0 bases from V and 4 from J, leaving 11 bases between them. CDR1 is SGHRS, CDR2 YFSETQ, per germline. The CDR3 is made up of 15 amino acids. As DNA, the CDR3 is TGCGCCAGCAGCTTGGGAGGGGAGCTAGGAAACACCATATATTTT. It codes for CASSLGGELGNTIYF.